The 14 T cell receptor beta chains reported below all come from one sample, sequenced in a study of T cell changes during pregnancy in multiple sclerosis. Generated by immunoSEQ multiplex PCR, the TCRdb table keeps only in-frame clones and is missing some. The repertoire holds about 51,000 clones, with just over 90% as singletons. Here the sequenced sample was peripheral blood, taken in the second trimester of pregnancy. The receptors were sampled from a female donor with multiple sclerosis, enrolled in a pregnancy study.

The chain joins TRBV4-1 to TRBJ2-5, with D perhaps matching TRBD2 (5 bases). CDR3 size: 14 residues. CDR1 MGHRA and CDR2 YSYEKL come from the germline V gene. Trimming removed 4 bases at V and 2 bases at J, with 11 bases between. The CDR3 region is CASSPPGSQETQYF. The CDR3 nucleotides are TGCGCCAGCAGCCCTCCGGGATCGCAAGAGACCCAGTACTTC.

This clone was recorded only once. J is TRBJ1-6 and V is TRBV28; TRBD1 matches 9 bases. V was pared by 5 bases and J by 8 bases, with 10 bases of the junction left unmatched. This CDR3 is 16 amino acids long. CDR1 MDHEN and CDR2 SYDVKM come from the germline V gene. This CDR3 is CASSPAGQGLDSPLHF. The CDR3 coding sequence is TGTGCCAGCAGTCCCGCGGGACAGGGACTCGATTCACCCCTCCACTTT.

The V gene is TRBV27, the J gene TRBJ1-2; the D gene is possibly TRBD1 (5 bases). Germline CDR1 is MNHEY and CDR2 is SMNVEV (reference sequence). V was trimmed by 3 bases and J by 2 bases, leaving 7 bases between them. This CDR3 is 13 amino acids long. The CDR3 region is CASSLGGNYGYTF. CDR3 coding DNA: TGTGCCAGCAGTTTGGGGGGAAACTATGGCTACACCTTC.

On this clone itself: One end of the junction does not line up with germline, which may come from a read error. The V call is TRBV7-7, the J call TRBJ2-7, with TRBD1 matching over 8 bases. Germline V gene sequence: CDR1 SSHAT, CDR2 FNYEAQ (reference sequence). CDR3 size: 14 residues. CDR3 DNA sequence: TGTGCTAGCAGCCCAAGACAGGGGATAGGGGAGCAGTACTTC. Encoded protein: CASSPRQGIGEQYF.

J is TRBJ2-3 and V is TRBV9; the match to TRBD2 covers 7 bases. The junction had 7 bases not matched to a gene; V was cut back by 0 bases and J by 0 bases. The CDR3 totals 17 residues. Germline loops: CDR1 SGDLS, CDR2 YYNGEE. CDR3 in amino acids: CASSVGEGPKSTDTQYF. CDR3 nucleotide sequence: TGTGCCAGCAGCGTAGGGGAGGGACCTAAGAGCACAGATACGCAGTATTTT.

This clone was found once. This chain uses TRBV7-2 with TRBJ2-3, with D unresolved. V was pared by 4 bases and J by 5 bases, with 7 bases between. Germline V gene sequence: CDR1 SGHTA, CDR2 FQGNSA. CDR3 length: 12 amino acids. CDR3 DNA: TGTGCCAGCAGCTCCTGGCAAGATACGCAGTATTTT. Translating gives CASSSWQDTQYF.

The chain employs TRBV9 and TRBJ2-3; D perhaps matches TRBD2 (5 bases). The V end lost 3 bases, the J end lost 4 bases, and 18 bases lay between the germline ends. The CDR3 totals 16 residues. Per germline, CDR1 SGDLS and CDR2 YYNGEE. The CDR3 DNA reads TGTGCCAGCAGCGCCCTCTCGGGGATTGTGGCAGATACGCAGTATTTT. It codes for CASSALSGIVADTQYF.

This chain links TRBV9 with TRBJ2-3; the D is unclear. CDR3 length: 15 residues. The V gene's germline CDR1 is SGDLS and CDR2 YYNGEE. V lost 0 bases to trimming and J lost 2 bases, with 10 bases between them. The CDR3 nucleotides are TGTGCCAGCAGCGTAGGAAGCCTGTCCACAGATACGCAGTATTTT. Translation: CASSVGSLSTDTQYF.

This chain uses TRBV28 with TRBJ2-1; 15 bases line up with TRBD2. V trimming: 3 bases; J trimming: 6 bases; junction bases outside the gene matches: 0. CDR1 and CDR2 from the germline V gene are MDHEN and SYDVKM. This CDR3 contains 15 residues. CDR3 sequence: CASSLGLAGGNEQFF. In nucleotides, the CDR3 is TGTGCCAGCAGTTTGGGACTAGCGGGAGGCAATGAGCAGTTCTTC.

The chain is built from TRBV4-2 and TRBJ2-7; the match to TRBD2 covers 12 bases. Looked up from germline, CDR1 is LGHNA and CDR2 is YNFKEQ. V lost 0 bases and J lost 3; bases outside the gene matches: 3. The CDR3 contains 16 residues. The CDR3 nucleotides are TGTGCCAGCAGCCAAGACCCTAGCGGGAGGGTCTACGAGCAGTACTTC. It is translated as CASSQDPSGRVYEQYF.

V usage is TRBV5-1 and J usage is TRBJ2-6; 9 bases match TRBD2. V trimming: 4 bases; J trimming: 0 bases; junction bases outside the gene matches: 8. The CDR3 spans 18 residues. Germline V gene sequence: CDR1 SGHRS, CDR2 YFSETQ. The CDR3 nucleotides read TGCGCCAGCAGCATGAAGCGGGAGGAGAGCTCTGGGGCCAACGTCCTGACTTTC. It encodes CASSMKREESSGANVLTF.

J is TRBJ1-1 and V is TRBV28, with D uncertain. Between the trimmed V and J ends, which lost 3 bases and 1 base, there was a span of 6 bases. Germline CDR1 reads MDHEN; CDR2 reads SYDVKM. This CDR3 region has 13 residues. The CDR3 nucleotides are TGTGCCAGCAGTTTCGGGAGGAACACTGAAGCTTTCTTT. It codes for CASSFGRNTEAFF.

This rearrangement joins TRBV29-1 to TRBJ2-3; 10 nucleotides agree with TRBD1. In germline, CDR1 is SQVTM, CDR2 ANQGSEA. The CDR3 is made up of 15 amino acids. The V gene end was trimmed by 7 bases and the J gene end by 6 bases; junction bases not matched to a gene: 13. The CDR3 sequence: CSGDRGKAGSDTQYF. The CDR3 nucleotides read TGCAGCGGGGACAGGGGAAAGGCTGGCTCGGATACGCAGTATTTT.

This clone has just one count. The J gene is TRBJ2-7, the V gene TRBV4-1, with a possible D match to TRBD1 (6 bases). Deletions cut 1 base from V and 2 bases from J, with 9 bases between. CDR1 is MGHRA and CDR2 is YSYEKL in the germline V gene. This CDR3 is built from 14 residues. CDR3: CASSQGAGAYEQYF. In DNA form, the CDR3 reads TGCGCCAGCAGCCAAGGTGCAGGGGCCTACGAGCAGTACTTC.